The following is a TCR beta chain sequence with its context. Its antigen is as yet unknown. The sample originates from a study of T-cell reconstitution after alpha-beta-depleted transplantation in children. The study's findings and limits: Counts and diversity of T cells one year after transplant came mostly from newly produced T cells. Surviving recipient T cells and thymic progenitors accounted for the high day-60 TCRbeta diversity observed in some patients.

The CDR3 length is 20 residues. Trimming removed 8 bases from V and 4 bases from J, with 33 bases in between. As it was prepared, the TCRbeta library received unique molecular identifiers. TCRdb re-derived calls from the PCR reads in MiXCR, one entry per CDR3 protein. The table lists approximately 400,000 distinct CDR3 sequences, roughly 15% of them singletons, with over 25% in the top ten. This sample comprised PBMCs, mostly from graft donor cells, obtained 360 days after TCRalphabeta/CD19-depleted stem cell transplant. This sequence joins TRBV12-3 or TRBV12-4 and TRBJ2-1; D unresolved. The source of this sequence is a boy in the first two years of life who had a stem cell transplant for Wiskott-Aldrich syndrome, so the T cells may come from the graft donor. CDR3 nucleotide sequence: TGTGCCAGCGTCGTCCAGAAAAGCGTAAGGGCCAGGAGTGAATACAATGAGCAGTTCTTC. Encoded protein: CASVVQKSVRARSEYNEQFF.